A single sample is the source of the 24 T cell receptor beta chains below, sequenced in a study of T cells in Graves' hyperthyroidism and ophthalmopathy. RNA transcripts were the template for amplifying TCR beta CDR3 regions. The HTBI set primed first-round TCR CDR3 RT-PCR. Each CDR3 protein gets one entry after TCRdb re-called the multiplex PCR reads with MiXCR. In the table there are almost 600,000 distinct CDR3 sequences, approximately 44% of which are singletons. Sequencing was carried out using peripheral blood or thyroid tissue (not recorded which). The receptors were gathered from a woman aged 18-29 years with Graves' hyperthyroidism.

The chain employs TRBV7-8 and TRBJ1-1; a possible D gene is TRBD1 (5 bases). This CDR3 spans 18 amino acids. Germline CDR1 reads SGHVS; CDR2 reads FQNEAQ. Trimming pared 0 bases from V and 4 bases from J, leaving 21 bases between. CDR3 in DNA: TGTGCCAGCAGCTTAGCAAGACTAGCGGGGGGGGGTGTCACTGAAGCTTTCTTT. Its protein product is CASSLARLAGGGVTEAFF.

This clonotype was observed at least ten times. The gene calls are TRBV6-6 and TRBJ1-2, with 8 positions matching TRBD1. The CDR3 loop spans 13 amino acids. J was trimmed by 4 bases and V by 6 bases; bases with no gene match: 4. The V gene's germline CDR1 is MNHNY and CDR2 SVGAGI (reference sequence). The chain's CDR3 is CASRPTGVYGYTF. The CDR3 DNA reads TGTGCCAGCAGGCCGACAGGGGTCTATGGCTACACCTTC.

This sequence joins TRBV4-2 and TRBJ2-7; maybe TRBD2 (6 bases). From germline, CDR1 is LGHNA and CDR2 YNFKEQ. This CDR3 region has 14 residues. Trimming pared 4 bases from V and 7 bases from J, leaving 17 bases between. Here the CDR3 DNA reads TGTGCCAGCAGCCGACCGGGACTCAGTGGGGAGCAGTACTTC. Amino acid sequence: CASSRPGLSGEQYF.

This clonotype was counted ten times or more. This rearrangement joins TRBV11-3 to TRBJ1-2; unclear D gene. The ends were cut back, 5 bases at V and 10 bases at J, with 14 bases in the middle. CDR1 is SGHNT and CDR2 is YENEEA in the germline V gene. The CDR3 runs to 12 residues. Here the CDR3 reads CASSQIPFDYTF. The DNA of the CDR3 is TGTGCCAGCAGCCAGATTCCTTTTGACTACACCTTC.

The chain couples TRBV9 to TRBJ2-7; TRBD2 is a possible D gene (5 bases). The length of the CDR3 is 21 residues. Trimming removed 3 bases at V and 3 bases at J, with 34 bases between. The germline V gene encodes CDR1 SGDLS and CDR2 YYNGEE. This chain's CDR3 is CASSARTVRGLVITAVYEQYF. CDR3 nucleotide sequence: TGTGCCAGCAGCGCAAGGACCGTAAGAGGGCTTGTTATCACTGCCGTCTACGAGCAGTACTTC.

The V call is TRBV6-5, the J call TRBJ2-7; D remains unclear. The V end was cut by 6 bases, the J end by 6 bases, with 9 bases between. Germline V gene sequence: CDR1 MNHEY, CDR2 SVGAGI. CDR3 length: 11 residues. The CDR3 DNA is TGTGCCAGCAGCACTCCGGGCGAGCAGTACTTC. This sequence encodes CASSTPGEQYF.

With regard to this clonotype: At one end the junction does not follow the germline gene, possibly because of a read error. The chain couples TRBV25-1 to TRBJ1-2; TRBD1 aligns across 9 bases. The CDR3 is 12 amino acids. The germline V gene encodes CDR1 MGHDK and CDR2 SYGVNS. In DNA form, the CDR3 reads TGCAGCGTTGAGACAGGGGGTCTCGGCTACACCTTC. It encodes CSVETGGLGYTF.

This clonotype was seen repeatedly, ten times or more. CDR3 coding DNA: TGCAGTGCTAACTTAGCGTCGCTGCCCTACGAGCAGTACTTC. Protein: CSANLASLPYEQYF. V usage is TRBV20-1 and J usage is TRBJ2-7; weak D call: TRBD2 (5 bases). Germline V gene lookup returns CDR1 DFQATT and CDR2 SNEGSKA (reference sequence). Trimming left V 4 bases short and J 2 bases short, with 15 bases between. This CDR3 contains 14 residues.

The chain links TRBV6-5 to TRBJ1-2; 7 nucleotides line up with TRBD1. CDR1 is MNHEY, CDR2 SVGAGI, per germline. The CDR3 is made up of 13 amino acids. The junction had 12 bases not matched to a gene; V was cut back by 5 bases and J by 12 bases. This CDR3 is CASSRQGLNGNTF. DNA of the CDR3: TGTGCCAGCAGTAGACAGGGATTGAATGGAAACACCTTC.

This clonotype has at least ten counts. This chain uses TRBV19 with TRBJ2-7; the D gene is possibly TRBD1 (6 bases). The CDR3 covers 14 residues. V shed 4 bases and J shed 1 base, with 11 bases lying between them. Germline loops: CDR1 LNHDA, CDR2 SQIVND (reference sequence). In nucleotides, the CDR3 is TGTGCCAGTAGTAGGCAGGGGTTTTCCTACGAGCAGTACTTC. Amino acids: CASSRQGFSYEQYF.

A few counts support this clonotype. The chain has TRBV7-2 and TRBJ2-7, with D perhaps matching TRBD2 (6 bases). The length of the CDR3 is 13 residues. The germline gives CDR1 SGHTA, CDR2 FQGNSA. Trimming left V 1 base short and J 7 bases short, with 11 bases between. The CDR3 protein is CASSLEGGEEQYF. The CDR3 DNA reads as TGTGCCAGCAGCTTAGAGGGAGGTGAGGAGCAGTACTTC.

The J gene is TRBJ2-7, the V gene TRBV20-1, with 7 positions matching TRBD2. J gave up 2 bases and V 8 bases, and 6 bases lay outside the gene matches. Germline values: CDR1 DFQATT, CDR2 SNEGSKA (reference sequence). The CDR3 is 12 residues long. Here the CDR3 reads CSLRAGPYEQYF. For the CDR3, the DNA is TGCAGTTTACGAGCGGGGCCCTACGAGCAGTACTTC.

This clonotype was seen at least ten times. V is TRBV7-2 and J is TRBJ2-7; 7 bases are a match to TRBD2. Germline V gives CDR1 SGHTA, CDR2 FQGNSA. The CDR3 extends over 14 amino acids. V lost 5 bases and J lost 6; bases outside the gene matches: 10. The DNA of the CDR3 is TGTGCCAGCAGCCGTTCGGCGGGAGCTGCCGAGCAGTACTTC. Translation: CASSRSAGAAEQYF.

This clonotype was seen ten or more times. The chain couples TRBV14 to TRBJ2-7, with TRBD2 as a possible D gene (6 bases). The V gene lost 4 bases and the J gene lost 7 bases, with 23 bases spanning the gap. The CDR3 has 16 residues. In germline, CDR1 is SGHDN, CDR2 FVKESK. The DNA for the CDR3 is TGTGCCAGCAGCCCGAACGGCCAATGGGCCGCGGGGGAGCAGTACTTC. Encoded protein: CASSPNGQWAAGEQYF.

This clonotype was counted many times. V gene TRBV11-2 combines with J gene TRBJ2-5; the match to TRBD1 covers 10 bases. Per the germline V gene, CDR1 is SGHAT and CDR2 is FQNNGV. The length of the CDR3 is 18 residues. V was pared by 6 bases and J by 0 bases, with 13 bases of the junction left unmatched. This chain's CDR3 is CASSTRTGGMLYQETQYF. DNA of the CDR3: TGTGCCAGCAGTACCCGGACAGGGGGAATGCTTTACCAAGAGACCCAGTACTTC.

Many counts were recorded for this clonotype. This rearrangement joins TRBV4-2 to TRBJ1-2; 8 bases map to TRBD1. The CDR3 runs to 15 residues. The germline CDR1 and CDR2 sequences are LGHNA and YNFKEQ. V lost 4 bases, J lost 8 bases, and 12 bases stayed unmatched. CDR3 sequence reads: CASSRETGVVKGYTF. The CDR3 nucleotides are TGTGCCAGCAGCCGAGAGACAGGGGTGGTCAAAGGCTACACCTTC.

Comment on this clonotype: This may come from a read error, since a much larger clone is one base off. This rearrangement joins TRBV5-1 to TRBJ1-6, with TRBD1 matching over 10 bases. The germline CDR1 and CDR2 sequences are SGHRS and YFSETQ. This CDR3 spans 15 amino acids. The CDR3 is CANSLGTGANSPLHF. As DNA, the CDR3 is TGCGCCAACAGCTTGGGGACAGGGGCTAATTCACCCCTCCACTTT.

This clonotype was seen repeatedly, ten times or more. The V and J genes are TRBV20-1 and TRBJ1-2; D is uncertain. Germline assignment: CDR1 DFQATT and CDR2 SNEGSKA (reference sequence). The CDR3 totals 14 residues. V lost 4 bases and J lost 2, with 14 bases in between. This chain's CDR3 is CSATEGRENYGYTF. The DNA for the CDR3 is TGCAGTGCTACGGAAGGCCGGGAGAACTATGGCTACACCTTC.

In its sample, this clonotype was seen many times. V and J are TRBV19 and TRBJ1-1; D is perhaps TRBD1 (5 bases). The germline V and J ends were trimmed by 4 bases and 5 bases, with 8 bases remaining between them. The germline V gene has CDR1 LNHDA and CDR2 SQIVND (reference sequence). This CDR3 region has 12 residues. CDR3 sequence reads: CASSRGATEAFF. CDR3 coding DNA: TGTGCCAGTAGTAGAGGGGCTACTGAAGCTTTCTTT.

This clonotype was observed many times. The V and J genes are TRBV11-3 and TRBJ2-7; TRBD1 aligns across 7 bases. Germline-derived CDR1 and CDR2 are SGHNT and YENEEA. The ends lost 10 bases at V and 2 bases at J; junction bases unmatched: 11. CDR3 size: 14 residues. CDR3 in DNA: TGTGCCACCCAACAGGGGTTCGGGCCCTACGAGCAGTACTTC. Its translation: CATQQGFGPYEQYF.

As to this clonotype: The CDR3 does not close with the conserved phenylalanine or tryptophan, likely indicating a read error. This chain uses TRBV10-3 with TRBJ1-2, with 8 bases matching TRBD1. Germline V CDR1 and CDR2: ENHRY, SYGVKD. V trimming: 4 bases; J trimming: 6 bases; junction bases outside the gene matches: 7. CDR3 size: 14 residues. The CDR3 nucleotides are TGTGCCATCAGTGGGACAGGGACTTACCATGGCTACACCCTC. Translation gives CAISGTGTYHGYTL.

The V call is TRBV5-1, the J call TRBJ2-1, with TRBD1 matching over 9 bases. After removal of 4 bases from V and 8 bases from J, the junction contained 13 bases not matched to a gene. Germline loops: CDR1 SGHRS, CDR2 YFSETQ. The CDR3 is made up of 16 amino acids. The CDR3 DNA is TGCGCCAGCAGCCCCGGACCGCCGGGACAGGGCTATGAGCAGTTCTTC. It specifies CASSPGPPGQGYEQFF. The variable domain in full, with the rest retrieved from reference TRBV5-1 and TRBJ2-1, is KAGVTQTPRYLIKTRGQQVTLSCSPISGHRSVSWYQQTPGQGLQFLFEYFSETQRNKGNFPGRFSGRQFSNSRSEMNVSTLELGDSALYLCASSPGPPGQGYEQFFGPGTRLTVL.

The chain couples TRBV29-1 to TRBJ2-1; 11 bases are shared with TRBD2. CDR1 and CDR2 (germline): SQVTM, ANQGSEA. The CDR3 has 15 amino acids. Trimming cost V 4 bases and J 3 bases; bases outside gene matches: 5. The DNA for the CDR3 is TGCAGCGTTGCACCTAGCGGGAGGTTCTACAATGAGCAGTTCTTC. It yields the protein CSVAPSGRFYNEQFF.

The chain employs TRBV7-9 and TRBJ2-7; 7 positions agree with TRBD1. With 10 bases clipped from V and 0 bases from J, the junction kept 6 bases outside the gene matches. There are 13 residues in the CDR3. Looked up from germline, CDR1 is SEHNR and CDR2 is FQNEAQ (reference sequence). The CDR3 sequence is CATQGQFSYEQYF. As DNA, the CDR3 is TGTGCCACCCAGGGACAGTTCTCCTACGAGCAGTACTTC.